The entry that follows covers one T cell receptor (beta chain) sequence. This sample is part of a study of T cell responses to AZD1222 COVID-19 vaccine. The CDR3 loop spans 14 amino acids. The germline gives CDR1 GTSNPN, CDR2 SVGIG (reference sequence). The ends were cut back, 1 base at V and 0 bases at J, with 6 bases in the middle. Data came from immunoSEQ multiplex PCR; TCRdb stores just in-frame clones and leaves some out. The sample yields about 98,000 clones, around 86% seen once. This chain links TRBV30 with TRBJ2-2, with D unclear. The sample was peripheral blood, taken on day 0 of AZD1222 vaccination. This sequence was found in an adult in good health. The CDR3 DNA reads TGTGCCTGGAGTGGAACAGCGAACACCGGGGAGCTGTTTTTT. This codes for CAWSGTANTGELFF.